What follows are 20 T cell receptor beta chains derived from one specimen sequenced in a study of blood T cell repertoires in COVID-19. TCRdb's table, derived via immunoSEQ multiplex PCR, lists solely in-frame clones and lacks some. The data show around 140,000 clones, about 87% seen once. The sequenced sample was peripheral blood. Receptors were obtained from a middle-aged man with active COVID-19.

The CDR3 DNA follows: TGCGCCAGCAGCTTAGGTAGCGGGGGGCTGGTCGGAGAGACCCAGTACTTC. It encodes CASSLGSGGLVGETQYF. The J gene is TRBJ2-5, the V gene TRBV5-1, with 10 positions matching TRBD2. The CDR3 extends over 17 amino acids. V trimming: 2 bases; J trimming: 4 bases; junction bases outside the gene matches: 11. Germline loops: CDR1 SGHRS, CDR2 YFSETQ.

This clone was counted only a few times. CDR3 DNA: TGTGCCAGCAGCGCGGACAGCTACACTGAAGCTTTCTTT. It yields the protein CASSADSYTEAFF. The rearrangement uses TRBV9 and TRBJ1-1; perhaps TRBD1 as D (6 bases). Trimming pared 3 bases from V and 3 bases from J, leaving 9 bases between. The length of the CDR3 is 13 residues. The germline V gene has CDR1 SGDLS and CDR2 YYNGEE.

On this clone itself: The junction departs from the called germline gene at one end, perhaps through a read error. This sequence joins TRBV18 and TRBJ1-2; D remains ambiguous. This CDR3 spans 10 amino acids. CDR1 is KGHSH and CDR2 is LQKENI in the germline V gene. The CDR3 DNA reads as TGCCCCGGCGCGGACTATGGCTACACCTTC. Protein: CPGADYGYTF.

V and J are TRBV18 and TRBJ2-7; the match to TRBD1 covers 11 bases. The length of the CDR3 is 16 residues. Germline trimming cut 0 bases from V and 4 bases from J; bases unmatched to any gene: 5. From germline, CDR1 is KGHSH and CDR2 LQKENI. CDR3 bases: TGTGCCAGCTCACCACCTCTAGGACAGGGGGCGTACGAGCAGTACTTC. This translates into CASSPPLGQGAYEQYF. Drawing the rest from reference TRBV18 and TRBJ2-7, the complete variable domain is NAGVMQNPRHLVRRRGQEARLRCSPMKGHSHVYWYRQLPEEGLKFMVYLQKENIIDESGMPKERFSAEFPKEGPSILRIQQVVRGDSAAYFCASSPPLGQGAYEQYFGPGTRLTVT.

V usage is TRBV7-9 and J usage is TRBJ1-2; 7 nucleotides match TRBD1. This CDR3 is built from 15 residues. The V and J ends lost 5 bases and 4 bases, in that order; junction bases with no gene match: 10. CDR1 is SEHNR, CDR2 FQNEAQ, per germline (reference sequence). Here the CDR3 DNA reads TGTGCCAGCAGCCCCGTACTAACAGGGGTCTATGGCTACACCTTC. It is translated as CASSPVLTGVYGYTF.

The rearrangement links TRBV6-5 to TRBJ2-5; no definite D call. The germline V and J ends were trimmed by 6 bases and 5 bases, with 10 bases remaining between them. The CDR3 has 12 amino acids. Germline V gives CDR1 MNHEY, CDR2 SVGAGI. The CDR3 nucleotides read TGTGCCAGCAGCCATCTTGAGGAGACCCAGTACTTC. This encodes CASSHLEETQYF.

This chain uses TRBV4-2 with TRBJ2-1, with 7 bases fitting TRBD2. Looked up from germline, CDR1 is LGHNA and CDR2 is YNFKEQ. The CDR3 contains 16 residues. The trim removed 4 bases at V and 2 bases at J, leaving 8 bases unmatched. Written as DNA, the CDR3 is TGTGCCAGCAGCCGATCCCTAGCGGTAACCTACAATGAGCAGTTCTTC. This codes for CASSRSLAVTYNEQFF.

This chain joins TRBV7-2 and TRBJ2-7; 8 bases agree with TRBD2. The germline CDR1 and CDR2 sequences are SGHTA and FQGNSA. The CDR3 spans 14 residues. The V gene end was trimmed by 5 bases and the J gene end by 10 bases; junction bases not matched to a gene: 13. CDR3 sequence reads: CASSQDGGALGQYF. The DNA for the CDR3 is TGTGCCAGCAGCCAGGACGGGGGGGCGCTCGGTCAGTACTTC.

The chain uses TRBV28 and TRBJ2-7, with TRBD1 as a possible D gene (6 bases). Germline CDR1 and CDR2: MDHEN and SYDVKM. There are 13 residues in the CDR3. Trimming stripped 10 bases from V and 0 bases from J, with 13 bases between. The CDR3 here is CATRDRTSYEQYF. In DNA form, the CDR3 reads TGTGCCACGCGCGACAGGACCTCCTACGAGCAGTACTTC.

This clone was detected only a few times. The rearrangement links TRBV12-2 to TRBJ2-7; TRBD1 is the table's D call, not checked against the DNA. TRBV12-2 is deemed a pseudogene. CDR3 length: 11 residues. As DNA, the CDR3 is TGTGCAAGTCGCTTTCAATACGAGCAGTACTTC. The encoded protein is CASRFQYEQYF.

CDR3 coding DNA: TGTGCCAGCAGGGACAGGGCCCTCTATGGCTACACCTTC. Translated: CASRDRALYGYTF. The rearrangement joins TRBV2 to TRBJ1-2; TRBD1 matches 8 bases. Trimming cost V 6 bases and J 4 bases; bases outside gene matches: 4. CDR1 and CDR2 from the germline V gene are SNHLY and FYNNEI. The CDR3 extends over 13 amino acids.

The J gene is TRBJ2-2, the V gene TRBV7-2, with D possibly matching TRBD2 (6 bases). The CDR3 is 14 residues long. V lost 0 bases to trimming and J lost 6 bases, with 8 bases between them. The germline V gene has CDR1 SGHTA and CDR2 FQGNSA. This chain's CDR3 is CASSLATGAGELFF. CDR3 sequence (DNA): TGTGCCAGCAGCTTAGCGACGGGAGCCGGGGAGCTGTTTTTT.

This rearrangement joins TRBV11-2 to TRBJ2-1; no definite D call. Deletions cut 5 bases from V and 9 bases from J, with 14 bases between. CDR1 SGHAT and CDR2 FQNNGV come from the germline V gene. This CDR3 is 13 amino acids long. The chain's CDR3 is CASSPQALAEQFF. Here the CDR3 DNA reads TGTGCCAGCAGCCCGCAAGCCCTTGCTGAGCAGTTCTTC.

The chain carries TRBV12-3 or TRBV12-4 and TRBJ2-2; 10 nucleotides line up with TRBD1. The trim removed 10 bases at V and 4 bases at J, leaving 3 bases unmatched. This CDR3 contains 13 residues. CDR3 in DNA: TGTGCCATGGGGACAGGGGTCACCGGGGAGCTGTTTTTT. Amino acid sequence: CAMGTGVTGELFF.

This clone was seen only a few times. The V and J genes are TRBV7-9 and TRBJ1-5, with 11 nucleotides matching TRBD1. This CDR3 is built from 14 residues. CDR1 and CDR2 from the germline V gene are SEHNR and FQNEAQ (reference sequence). J lost 9 bases, V lost 1 base, and 2 bases had no gene match. The CDR3, as DNA: TGTGCCAGCAGCTTAGGGACAGGGGGCCGGCCCCAGCATTTT. Encoded protein: CASSLGTGGRPQHF. The full variable domain, in which reference TRBV7-9 and TRBJ1-5 provide the parts outside the CDR3, is DTGVSQNPRHKITKRGQNVTFRCDPISEHNRLYWYRQTLGQGPEFLTYFQNEAQLEKSRLLSDRFSAERPKGSFSTLEIQRTEQGDSAMYLCASSLGTGGRPQHFGDGTRLSIL.

This chain's CDR3 is CAISDPPLRETQYF. The CDR3 coding sequence is TGTGCCATCAGTGACCCCCCACTTCGGGAGACCCAGTACTTC. The rearrangement uses TRBV10-3 and TRBJ2-5; no reliable D call. Per germline, CDR1 ENHRY and CDR2 SYGVKD. V gave up 3 bases and J gave up 5 bases, with 13 bases separating them. This CDR3 is 14 amino acids long.

The chain combines TRBV6-2 or TRBV6-3 with TRBJ1-2; D might be TRBD1 (5 bases). CDR1 and CDR2 from the germline V gene are MNHEY and SVGEGT. V was clipped by 4 bases and J by 4 bases, with 10 bases between them. The CDR3 is 13 amino acids. The CDR3 sequence is CASSSGHPYGYTF. DNA of the CDR3: TGTGCCAGCAGTTCCGGACACCCCTATGGCTACACCTTC.

The chain combines TRBV21-1 with TRBJ1-2; TRBD1, as called in the table, went unchecked against the DNA. TRBV21-1 counts as a pseudogene. The CDR3 has 18 residues. The CDR3 DNA reads as TGTGCCAGCAGCTATCGCACAGGGGCCCTGATGGTTTGGGGTGGCTACACCTTC. Its translation: CASSYRTGALMVWGGYTF.

V and J are TRBV6-5 and TRBJ1-1; D remains unclear. CDR1 is MNHEY, CDR2 SVGAGI, per germline. V was trimmed by 7 bases and J by 5 bases, leaving 14 bases between them. The CDR3 extends over 13 amino acids. The CDR3 sequence: CASTHFPGTEAFF. CDR3 in DNA: TGTGCCAGCACCCACTTCCCGGGGACTGAAGCTTTCTTT.

V and J are TRBV5-1 and TRBJ1-1, with a tentative D call TRBD1 (6 bases). The CDR3 is made up of 16 amino acids. The germline CDR1 and CDR2 sequences are SGHRS and YFSETQ. V shed 1 base and J shed 0 bases, with 13 bases lying between them. The CDR3 DNA reads TGCGCCAGCAGCTTGTATCCAGGGGCTTTGAACACTGAAGCTTTCTTT. Protein: CASSLYPGALNTEAFF.